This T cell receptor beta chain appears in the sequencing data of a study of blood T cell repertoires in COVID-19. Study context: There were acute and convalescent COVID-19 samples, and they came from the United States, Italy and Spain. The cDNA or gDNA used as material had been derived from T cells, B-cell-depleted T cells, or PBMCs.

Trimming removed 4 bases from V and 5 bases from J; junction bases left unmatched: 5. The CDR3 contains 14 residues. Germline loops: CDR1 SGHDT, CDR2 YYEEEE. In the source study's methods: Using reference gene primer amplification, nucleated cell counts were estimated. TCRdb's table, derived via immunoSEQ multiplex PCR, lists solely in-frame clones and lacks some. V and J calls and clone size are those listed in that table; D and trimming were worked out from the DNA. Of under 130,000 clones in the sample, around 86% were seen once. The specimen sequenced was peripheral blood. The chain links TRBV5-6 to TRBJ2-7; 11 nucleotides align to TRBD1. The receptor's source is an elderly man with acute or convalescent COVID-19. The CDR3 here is CASSPDRGLHEQYF. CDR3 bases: TGTGCCAGCAGCCCGGACAGGGGGCTCCACGAGCAGTACTTC.